These T cell receptor beta chains were read from a single sample in a study of CD8+CD57+ T cells in acquired aplastic anemia. One entry per CDR3 protein results from TCRdb running MiXCR on the reads. The sample yields just over 150,000 distinct CDR3 sequences, less than 50% seen once. The specimen was sorted CD4+, CD8+, or CD8+CD57+ T cells (not recorded which) from PBMCs. All receptors come from a human donor with aplastic anemia. The CDR3 runs from the conserved cysteine through the conserved F or W. Fields, in order: J gene, V gene, clone size, CDR3 length, D gene, CDR3 DNA, CDR3 protein. D genes are given only for firm matches. Size tells how often a clone was seen (once, few, many) or the class of an expanded clone, and some rows leave it out.

j_gene: TRBJ1-2
v_gene: TRBV12-3/TRBV12-4
abundance: NA
len: 17
d_gene: NA
CDR3nt: TGTGCCAGCAGTGGGGAGGGTCGGACCCCCAACATCTATGGCTACACCTTC
CDR3aa: CASSGEGRTPNIYGYTF

j_gene: TRBJ2-7
v_gene: TRBV10-3
abundance: NA
len: 15
d_gene: TRBD2
CDR3nt: TGTGCCACAACTACTAGCGGGAGCCCCTCTGGCGAGCAGTACTTC
CDR3aa: CATTTSGSPSGEQYF

j_gene: TRBJ1-1
v_gene: TRBV24-1
abundance: few
len: 13
d_gene: TRBD1
CDR3nt: TGTGCCACCAGCTTAACAGGGGCTTCTGAAGCTTTCTTT
CDR3aa: CATSLTGASEAFF

j_gene: TRBJ1-5
v_gene: TRBV20-1
abundance: NA
len: 14
d_gene: TRBD1
CDR3nt: TGCAGTGCTAGGAGGGGACAGGGGAATCAGCCCCAGCATTTT
CDR3aa: CSARRGQGNQPQHF

j_gene: TRBJ2-2
v_gene: TRBV19
abundance: many
len: 14
d_gene: NA
CDR3nt: TGTGCCCCAAGTTGGCTCAGGCTCCCCGGGGAGCTGTTTTTT
CDR3aa: CAPSWLRLPGELFF

j_gene: TRBJ2-2
v_gene: TRBV10-3
abundance: NA
len: 13
d_gene: NA
CDR3nt: TGTGCCACCATAAGGGATGCTACCGGGGAGCTGTTTTTT
CDR3aa: CATIRDATGELFF

j_gene: TRBJ2-3
v_gene: TRBV5-1
abundance: NA
len: 16
d_gene: TRBD2
CDR3nt: TGCGCCAGCAGCTTCCCTAGCGGGGGTGGGGGAGATACGCAGTATTTT
CDR3aa: CASSFPSGGGGDTQYF

j_gene: TRBJ1-6
v_gene: TRBV2
abundance: NA
len: 15
d_gene: NA
CDR3nt: TGTGCCAGCAGTTCTGACAGTACTTCAGGATCACCCCTCCACTTT
CDR3aa: CASSSDSTSGSPLHF

j_gene: TRBJ2-7
v_gene: TRBV4-1
abundance: many
len: 14
d_gene: TRBD1
CDR3nt: TGCGCCAGCACCCAGACGACAGGGGGCTACGAGCAGTACTTC
CDR3aa: CASTQTTGGYEQYF

j_gene: TRBJ2-2
v_gene: TRBV25-1
abundance: once
len: 14
d_gene: NA
CDR3nt: TGTGCCAGCAGTTTAAAAGTAAACACCGGGGAGCTGTTTTTT
CDR3aa: CASSLKVNTGELFF

j_gene: TRBJ2-5
v_gene: TRBV7-2
abundance: NA
len: 15
d_gene: TRBD2
CDR3nt: TGTGCCAGCAGCTACCGGACTAGCGGACAAGAGACCCAGTACTTC
CDR3aa: CASSYRTSGQETQYF

j_gene: TRBJ2-3
v_gene: TRBV2
abundance: NA
len: 12
d_gene: NA
CDR3nt: TGTGCCAGCAGCGGGATGGGAGATACGCAGTATTTT
CDR3aa: CASSGMGDTQYF

j_gene: TRBJ1-6
v_gene: TRBV5-6
abundance: NA
len: 15
d_gene: NA
CDR3nt: TGTGCCAGCAGCAAACCCGGGCTACGAAATTCACCCCTCCACTTT
CDR3aa: CASSKPGLRNSPLHF

j_gene: TRBJ2-7
v_gene: TRBV10-3
abundance: NA
len: 15
d_gene: TRBD2
CDR3nt: TGTGCCATCAGCCTCGGACTAGCGGGAGAGTACGAGCAGTACTTC
CDR3aa: CAISLGLAGEYEQYF

j_gene: TRBJ2-2
v_gene: TRBV20-1
abundance: many
len: 15
d_gene: TRBD2
CDR3nt: TGCAGTGCTAGAAGCGGGAGGCAGAACACCGGGGAGCTGTTTTTT
CDR3aa: CSARSGRQNTGELFF

j_gene: TRBJ2-7
v_gene: TRBV14
abundance: many
len: 14
d_gene: NA
CDR3nt: TGTGCCAGCAGCGCTTGGACAGTATCCTACGAGCAGTACTTC
CDR3aa: CASSAWTVSYEQYF

j_gene: TRBJ2-5
v_gene: TRBV7-9
abundance: NA
len: 12
d_gene: NA
CDR3nt: TGTGCCAGCAGCTTAGGTACAGGGACCCAGTACTTC
CDR3aa: CASSLGTGTQYF

j_gene: TRBJ1-1
v_gene: TRBV10-3
abundance: many
len: 14
d_gene: TRBD1
CDR3nt: TGTGCCATCAGTGGGGACAGGGGGGTCACTGAAGCTTTCTTT
CDR3aa: CAISGDRGVTEAFF

j_gene: TRBJ2-1
v_gene: TRBV19
abundance: many
len: 14
d_gene: NA
CDR3nt: TGTGCCAGTAGTATTGGGACAACCCCCGTTGAGCAGTTCTTC
CDR3aa: CASSIGTTPVEQFF

j_gene: TRBJ1-1
v_gene: TRBV14
abundance: many
len: 13
d_gene: NA
CDR3nt: TGTGCCAGCAGCTCATTTAGGGCGGTTGAAGCTTTCTTT
CDR3aa: CASSSFRAVEAFF

j_gene: TRBJ1-2
v_gene: TRBV10-1
abundance: NA
len: 13
d_gene: NA
CDR3nt: TGCGCCAGCTCGGACACCAACAACTATGGCTACACCTTC
CDR3aa: CASSDTNNYGYTF

j_gene: TRBJ1-1
v_gene: TRBV6-5
abundance: many
len: 13
d_gene: NA
CDR3nt: TGTGCCAGCAGTTCAGGGGTGAACTTTCAAGCTTTCTTT
CDR3aa: CASSSGVNFQAFF

j_gene: TRBJ2-3
v_gene: TRBV15
abundance: NA
len: 16
d_gene: NA
CDR3nt: TGTGCCACCAGCAGAGGTAGGGGGACTAGCACAGATACGCAGTATTTT
CDR3aa: CATSRGRGTSTDTQYF

j_gene: TRBJ1-1
v_gene: TRBV20-1
abundance: NA
len: 11
d_gene: NA
CDR3nt: TGCAGTGCTAGGCCGGGAACTGAAGCTTTCTTT
CDR3aa: CSARPGTEAFF

j_gene: TRBJ2-1
v_gene: TRBV19
abundance: NA
len: 17
d_gene: TRBD2
CDR3nt: TGTGCCAGTAGTGTGGCTAGCGGGGGCATCTCCTACAATGAGCAGTTCTTC
CDR3aa: CASSVASGGISYNEQFF

j_gene: TRBJ1-6
v_gene: TRBV20-1
abundance: NA
len: 17
d_gene: NA
CDR3nt: TGCAGTGCTAAGGACCCCCTACGTGGCGATGGGAACTCACCCCTCCACTTT
CDR3aa: CSAKDPLRGDGNSPLHF

j_gene: TRBJ2-7
v_gene: TRBV9
abundance: NA
len: 12
d_gene: NA
CDR3nt: TGTGCCAGCAGCATGGACGGATACGAGCAGTACTTC
CDR3aa: CASSMDGYEQYF

j_gene: TRBJ1-6
v_gene: TRBV12-5
abundance: many
len: 14
d_gene: TRBD1
CDR3nt: TGTGCTAGTGGTCGGCGACAGGGGAATTCACCCCTCCACTTT
CDR3aa: CASGRRQGNSPLHF

j_gene: TRBJ2-3
v_gene: TRBV7-2
abundance: NA
len: 14
d_gene: NA
CDR3nt: TGTGCCAGCAGCTTAGCGGGTTACACAGATACGCAGTATTTT
CDR3aa: CASSLAGYTDTQYF

j_gene: TRBJ2-6
v_gene: TRBV2
abundance: NA
len: 17
d_gene: NA
CDR3nt: TGTGCCAGCACTATTGACAGAGTCCGCCCTGGGGCCAACGTCCTGACTTTC
CDR3aa: CASTIDRVRPGANVLTF

j_gene: TRBJ1-3
v_gene: TRBV29-1
abundance: few
len: 12
d_gene: TRBD1
CDR3nt: TGCAGCGTTGGGGACAGGGGGAACACCATATATTTT
CDR3aa: CSVGDRGNTIYF

j_gene: TRBJ1-2
v_gene: TRBV29-1
abundance: NA
len: 14
d_gene: NA
CDR3nt: TGCAGCGTTGTTAGCCAGCCGTTCGTCTATGGCTACACCTTC
CDR3aa: CSVVSQPFVYGYTF

j_gene: TRBJ1-4
v_gene: TRBV4-3
abundance: NA
len: 16
d_gene: NA
CDR3nt: TGCGCCAGCAGCCTCAATTACGATGCAACTACTGAAAAACTGTTTTTT
CDR3aa: CASSLNYDATTEKLFF

j_gene: TRBJ1-2
v_gene: TRBV29-1
abundance: NA
len: 12
d_gene: NA
CDR3nt: TGCAGCGTTGATACCGGTGCGTATGGCTACACCTTC
CDR3aa: CSVDTGAYGYTF

j_gene: TRBJ2-7
v_gene: TRBV15
abundance: NA
len: 14
d_gene: TRBD1
CDR3nt: TGTGCCACCAGCTCCAAGGGGGCGGCCTACGAGCAGTACTTC
CDR3aa: CATSSKGAAYEQYF

j_gene: TRBJ2-7
v_gene: TRBV7-2
abundance: NA
len: 13
d_gene: NA
CDR3nt: TGTGCCAGCAGCTTTGGAACCCCCTACGAGCAGTACTTC
CDR3aa: CASSFGTPYEQYF

j_gene: TRBJ2-7
v_gene: TRBV13
abundance: NA
len: 11
d_gene: NA
CDR3nt: TGTGCCAGCAGCTCGGTGGGCGAGCAGTACTTC
CDR3aa: CASSSVGEQYF

j_gene: TRBJ2-5
v_gene: TRBV2
abundance: many
len: 13
d_gene: TRBD1
CDR3nt: TGTGCCACCGTGACAGGGGTATTGGAGACCCAGTACTTC
CDR3aa: CATVTGVLETQYF

j_gene: TRBJ1-6
v_gene: TRBV19
abundance: few
len: 17
d_gene: NA
CDR3nt: TGTGCCAGTAGTTCACTCGCCGGGGGGGCAAAGGGCTCACCCCTCCACTTT
CDR3aa: CASSSLAGGAKGSPLHF

j_gene: TRBJ2-1
v_gene: TRBV20-1
abundance: many
len: 13
d_gene: NA
CDR3nt: TGCAGTCAAAACAGGGGAGGGACAAATGAGCAGTTCTTC
CDR3aa: CSQNRGGTNEQFF

j_gene: TRBJ1-2
v_gene: TRBV19
abundance: many
len: 13
d_gene: NA
CDR3nt: TGTGCCAGCCACACGGACACCAACTATGGCTACACCTTC
CDR3aa: CASHTDTNYGYTF

j_gene: TRBJ2-1
v_gene: TRBV7-2
abundance: once
len: 13
d_gene: NA
CDR3nt: TGTGCCAGCAGCCGGACCTCCTACAATGAGCAGTTCTTC
CDR3aa: CASSRTSYNEQFF

j_gene: TRBJ1-5
v_gene: TRBV12-3/TRBV12-4
abundance: NA
len: 15
d_gene: NA
CDR3nt: TGTGCCAGCATCCCCTCCCGCACCACCGGTAAGTCCCAGCATTTT
CDR3aa: CASIPSRTTGKSQHF

j_gene: TRBJ2-2
v_gene: TRBV7-9
abundance: many
len: 13
d_gene: NA
CDR3nt: TGTGCCAGCACCAGACTTCACACCGGGGAGCTGTTTTTT
CDR3aa: CASTRLHTGELFF

j_gene: TRBJ1-6
v_gene: TRBV3-1
abundance: once
len: 17
d_gene: NA
CDR3nt: TGTGCCAGCAGCCAAGATGCGCGGAGACCGAGCACCTCACCCCTCCACTTT
CDR3aa: CASSQDARRPSTSPLHF

j_gene: TRBJ2-5
v_gene: TRBV25-1
abundance: NA
len: 14
d_gene: NA
CDR3nt: TGTGCCAGCATCGGAAGAACGGTACAAGAGACCCAGTACTTC
CDR3aa: CASIGRTVQETQYF

j_gene: TRBJ1-4
v_gene: TRBV10-3
abundance: NA
len: 13
d_gene: NA
CDR3nt: TGTGCCATCAGTGAAGCAACTAATGAAAAACTGTTTTTT
CDR3aa: CAISEATNEKLFF

j_gene: TRBJ1-2
v_gene: TRBV29-1
abundance: NA
len: 13
d_gene: TRBD1
CDR3nt: TGCAGCGTTGGGGACAGGCAAAGCTATGGCTACACCTTC
CDR3aa: CSVGDRQSYGYTF